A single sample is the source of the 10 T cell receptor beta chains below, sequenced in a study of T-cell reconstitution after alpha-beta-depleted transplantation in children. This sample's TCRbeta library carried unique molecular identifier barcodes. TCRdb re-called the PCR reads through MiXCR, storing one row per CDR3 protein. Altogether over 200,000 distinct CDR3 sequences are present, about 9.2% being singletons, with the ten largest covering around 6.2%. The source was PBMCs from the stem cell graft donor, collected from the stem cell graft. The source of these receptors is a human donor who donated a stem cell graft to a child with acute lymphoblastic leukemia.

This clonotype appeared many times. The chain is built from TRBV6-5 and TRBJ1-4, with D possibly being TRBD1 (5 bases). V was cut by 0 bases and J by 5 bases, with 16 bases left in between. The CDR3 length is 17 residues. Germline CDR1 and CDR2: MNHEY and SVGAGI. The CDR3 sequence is CASSYSWAGLENEKLFF. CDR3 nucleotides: TGTGCCAGCAGTTACTCGTGGGCAGGGCTCGAGAATGAAAAACTGTTTTTT.

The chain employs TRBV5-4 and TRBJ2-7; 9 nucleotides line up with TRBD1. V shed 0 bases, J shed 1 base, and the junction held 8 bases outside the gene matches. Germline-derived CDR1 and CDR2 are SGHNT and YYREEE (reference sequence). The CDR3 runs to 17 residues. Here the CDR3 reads CASSLGAGTGSSYEQYF. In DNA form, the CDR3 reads TGTGCCAGCAGCTTGGGAGCCGGGACAGGGTCTTCCTACGAGCAGTACTTC.

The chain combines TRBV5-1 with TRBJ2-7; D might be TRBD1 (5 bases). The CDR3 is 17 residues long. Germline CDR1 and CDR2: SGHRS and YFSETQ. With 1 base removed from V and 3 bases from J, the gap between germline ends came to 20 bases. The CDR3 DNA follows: TGCGCCAGCAGCTTGCGGCCTATTGGCAGGGAAAACTACGAGCAGTACTTC. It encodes CASSLRPIGRENYEQYF.

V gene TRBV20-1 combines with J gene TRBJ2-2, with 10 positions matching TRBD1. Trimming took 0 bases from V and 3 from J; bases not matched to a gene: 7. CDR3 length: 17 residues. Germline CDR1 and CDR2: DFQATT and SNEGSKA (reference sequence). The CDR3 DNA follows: TGCAGTGCTAGAGATAGGGACAGGGGCTCGCACACCGGGGAGCTGTTTTTT. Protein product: CSARDRDRGSHTGELFF.

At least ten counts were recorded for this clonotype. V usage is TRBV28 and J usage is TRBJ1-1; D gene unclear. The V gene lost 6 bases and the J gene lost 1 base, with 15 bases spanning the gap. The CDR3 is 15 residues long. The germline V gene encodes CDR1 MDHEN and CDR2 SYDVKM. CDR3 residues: CASSPPGSRNTEAFF. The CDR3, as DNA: TGTGCCAGCAGCCCACCGGGCAGTAGGAACACTGAAGCTTTCTTT.

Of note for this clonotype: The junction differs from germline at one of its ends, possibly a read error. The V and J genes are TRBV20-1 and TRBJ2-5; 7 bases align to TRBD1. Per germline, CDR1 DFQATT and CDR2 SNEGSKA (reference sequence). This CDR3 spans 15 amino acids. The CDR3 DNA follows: TGCAGTTCTAGAGAAAGGGGGCCTGCAAAAGAGACCCAGTACTTC. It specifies CSSRERGPAKETQYF.

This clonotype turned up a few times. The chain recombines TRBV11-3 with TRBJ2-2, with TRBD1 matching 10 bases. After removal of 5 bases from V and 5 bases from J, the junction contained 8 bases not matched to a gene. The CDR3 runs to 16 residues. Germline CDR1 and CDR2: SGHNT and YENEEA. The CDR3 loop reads CASSPKTGGGTGELFF. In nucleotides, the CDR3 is TGTGCCAGCAGCCCCAAGACAGGGGGCGGGACCGGGGAGCTGTTTTTT.

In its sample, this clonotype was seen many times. The CDR3 region is CASSSGTGLSGANVLTF. DNA for the CDR3: TGCGCCAGCAGCTCCGGGACAGGCCTCTCTGGGGCCAACGTCCTGACTTTC. The V call is TRBV5-1, the J call TRBJ2-6; 8 bases map to TRBD1. V shed 3 bases and J 0 bases; nucleotides not matched to a gene: 5. This CDR3 spans 17 amino acids. Germline-derived CDR1 and CDR2 are SGHRS and YFSETQ.

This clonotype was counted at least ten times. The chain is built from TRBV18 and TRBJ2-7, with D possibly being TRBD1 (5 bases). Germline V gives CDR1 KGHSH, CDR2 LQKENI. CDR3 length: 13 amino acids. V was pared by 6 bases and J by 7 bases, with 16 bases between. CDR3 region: CASSLGVSEEQYF. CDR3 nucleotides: TGTGCCAGCTCCCTAGGGGTTTCTGAGGAGCAGTACTTC.

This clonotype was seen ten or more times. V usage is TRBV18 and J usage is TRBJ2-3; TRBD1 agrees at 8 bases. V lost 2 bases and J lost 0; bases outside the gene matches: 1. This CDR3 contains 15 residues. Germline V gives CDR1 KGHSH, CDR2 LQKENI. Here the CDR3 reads CASSPRTGSTDTQYF. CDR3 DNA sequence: TGTGCCAGCTCACCAAGGACAGGGAGCACAGATACGCAGTATTTT.